The rows below give T cell receptor beta chains drawn from one sample of a study of T cells in localized non-small cell lung cancer. The data were produced by immunoSEQ multiplex PCR, yet TCRdb's version contains in-frame clones alone and is incomplete. The table has roughly 3,600 clones, 45% to 50% seen once. This specimen consisted of lymph node tissue, obtained before any cancer treatment. Every receptor here comes from a woman between 18 and 50 years old with stage I lung adenocarcinoma. CDR3s leave out the opening cysteine and the closing phenylalanine or tryptophan.

length	J	V	CDR3
13	TRBJ2-7	TRBV18	ASSQSSGSFYEQY
14	TRBJ2-1	TRBV11-3	ASSKRGRGGYNEQF
12	TRBJ2-7	TRBV30	AWGGTSAIYEQY
14	TRBJ2-3	TRBV6-8	ASSDLAGGYTDTQY
12	TRBJ1-1	TRBV25-1	ASSLTGEDTEAF
10	TRBJ2-7	TRBV9	ASPGPCYEQY
12	TRBJ1-2	TRBV1	ASSLREGGDGYT
10	TRBJ2-5	TRBV29-1	SVQQGGETQY
13	TRBJ1-1	TRBV30	AWSVWGAMNTEAF
9	TRBJ2-5	TRBV30	AWSGGASQY
11	TRBJ1-3	TRBV19	ASSPESGNTIY
13	TRBJ2-1	TRBV29-1	SVAPSGRMGNEQF
12	TRBJ2-7	TRBV19	ASSMAQGGYEQY
14	TRBJ2-5	TRBV11-3	ASSQQAGGVEKTQY
11	TRBJ2-3	TRBV19	ASRLTSTDTQY
10	TRBJ1-4	TRBV28	ASSLSNEKLF